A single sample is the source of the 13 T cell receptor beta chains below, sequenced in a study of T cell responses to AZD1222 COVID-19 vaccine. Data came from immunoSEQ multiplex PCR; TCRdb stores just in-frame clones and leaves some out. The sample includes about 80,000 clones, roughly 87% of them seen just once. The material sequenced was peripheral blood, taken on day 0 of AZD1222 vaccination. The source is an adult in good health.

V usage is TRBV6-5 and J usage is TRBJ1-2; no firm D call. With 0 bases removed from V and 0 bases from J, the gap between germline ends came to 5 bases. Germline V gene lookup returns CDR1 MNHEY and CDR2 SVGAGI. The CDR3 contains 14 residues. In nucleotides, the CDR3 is TGTGCCAGCAGTTACTCGATAGCTAACTATGGCTACACCTTC. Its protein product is CASSYSIANYGYTF.

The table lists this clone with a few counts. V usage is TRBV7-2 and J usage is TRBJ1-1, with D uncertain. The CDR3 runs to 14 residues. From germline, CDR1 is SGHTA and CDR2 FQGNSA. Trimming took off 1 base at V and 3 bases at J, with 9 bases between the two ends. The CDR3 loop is CASSLDAGYTEAFF. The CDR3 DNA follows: TGTGCCAGCAGCTTAGACGCAGGCTACACTGAAGCTTTCTTT. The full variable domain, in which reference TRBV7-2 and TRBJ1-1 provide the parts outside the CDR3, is GAGVSQSPSNKVTEKGKDVELRCDPISGHTALYWYRQSLGQGLEFLIYFQGNSAPDKSGLPSDRFSAERTGGSVSTLTIQRTQQEDSAVYLCASSLDAGYTEAFFGQGTRLTVV.

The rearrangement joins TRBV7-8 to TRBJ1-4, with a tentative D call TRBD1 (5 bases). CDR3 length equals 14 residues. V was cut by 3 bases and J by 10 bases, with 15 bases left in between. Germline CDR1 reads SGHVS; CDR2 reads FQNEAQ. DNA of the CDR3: TGTGCCAGCAGCTTTCGGGGGGAGGAGGGAAAACTGTTTTTT. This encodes CASSFRGEEGKLFF.

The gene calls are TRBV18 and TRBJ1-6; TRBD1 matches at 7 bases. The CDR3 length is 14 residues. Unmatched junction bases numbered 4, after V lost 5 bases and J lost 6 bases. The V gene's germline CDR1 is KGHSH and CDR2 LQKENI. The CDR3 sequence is CASSRGTANSPLHF. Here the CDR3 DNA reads TGTGCCAGCTCAAGAGGGACAGCTAATTCACCCCTCCACTTT.

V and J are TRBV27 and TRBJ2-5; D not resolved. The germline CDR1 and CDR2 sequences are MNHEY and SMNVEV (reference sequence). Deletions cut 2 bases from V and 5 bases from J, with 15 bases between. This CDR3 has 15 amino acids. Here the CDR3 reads CASSLTQSLRETQYF. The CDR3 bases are TGTGCCAGCAGTTTAACTCAGTCCCTGCGTGAGACCCAGTACTTC.

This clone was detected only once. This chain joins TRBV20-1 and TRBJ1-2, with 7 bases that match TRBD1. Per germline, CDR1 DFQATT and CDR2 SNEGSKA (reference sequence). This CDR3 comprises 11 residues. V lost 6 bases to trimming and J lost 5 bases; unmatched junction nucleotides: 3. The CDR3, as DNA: TGCAGTGCCCTGACAGGGTATGGCTACACCTTC. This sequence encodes CSALTGYGYTF.

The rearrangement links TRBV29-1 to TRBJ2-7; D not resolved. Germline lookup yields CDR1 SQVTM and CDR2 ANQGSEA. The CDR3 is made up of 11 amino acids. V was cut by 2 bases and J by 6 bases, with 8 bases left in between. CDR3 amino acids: CSVETGFEQYF. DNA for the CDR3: TGCAGCGTTGAAACCGGGTTCGAGCAGTACTTC.

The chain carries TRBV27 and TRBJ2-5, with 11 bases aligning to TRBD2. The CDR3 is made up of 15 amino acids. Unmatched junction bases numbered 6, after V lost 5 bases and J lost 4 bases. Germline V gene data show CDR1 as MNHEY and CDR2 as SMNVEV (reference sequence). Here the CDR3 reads CASSQKLAGGETQYF. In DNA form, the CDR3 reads TGTGCCAGCAGTCAAAAGCTAGCGGGAGGAGAGACCCAGTACTTC.

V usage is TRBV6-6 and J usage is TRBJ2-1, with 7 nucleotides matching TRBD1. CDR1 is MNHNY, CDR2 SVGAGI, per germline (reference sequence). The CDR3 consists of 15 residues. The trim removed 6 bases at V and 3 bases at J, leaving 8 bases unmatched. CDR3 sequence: CASSLGTDFYNEQFF. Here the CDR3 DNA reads TGTGCCAGCAGCCTCGGGACAGACTTCTACAATGAGCAGTTCTTC.

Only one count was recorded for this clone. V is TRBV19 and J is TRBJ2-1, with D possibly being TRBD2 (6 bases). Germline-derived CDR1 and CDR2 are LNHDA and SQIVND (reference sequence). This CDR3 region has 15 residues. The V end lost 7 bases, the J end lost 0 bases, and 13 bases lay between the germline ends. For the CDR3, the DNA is TGTGCCAGTACCAGCGGGCTAGGCTCCTACAATGAGCAGTTCTTC. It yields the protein CASTSGLGSYNEQFF.

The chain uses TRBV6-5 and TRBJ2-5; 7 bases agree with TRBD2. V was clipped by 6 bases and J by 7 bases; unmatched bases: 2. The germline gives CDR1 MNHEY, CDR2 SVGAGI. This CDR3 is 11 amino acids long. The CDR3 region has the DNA TGTGCCAGCAGAGAGCGGGGGACCCAGTACTTC. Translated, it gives CASRERGTQYF.

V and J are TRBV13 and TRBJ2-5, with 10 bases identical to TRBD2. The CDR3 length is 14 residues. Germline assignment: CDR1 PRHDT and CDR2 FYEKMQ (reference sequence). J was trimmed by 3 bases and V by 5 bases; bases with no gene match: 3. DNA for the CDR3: TGTGCCAGCAGCCAACTAGCGGGAAAAGAGACCCAGTACTTC. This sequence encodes CASSQLAGKETQYF.

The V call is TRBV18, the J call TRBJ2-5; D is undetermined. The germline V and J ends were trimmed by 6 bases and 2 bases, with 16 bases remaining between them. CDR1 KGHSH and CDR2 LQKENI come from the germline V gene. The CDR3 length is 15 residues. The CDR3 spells CASSPNPGPQETQYF. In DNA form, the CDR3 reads TGTGCCAGCTCCCCAAACCCGGGCCCTCAAGAGACCCAGTACTTC.